Described below is a single TCR beta chain sequence and its context. CDR3 length: 15 amino acids. Trimming removed 1 base from V and 2 bases from J, with 10 bases in between. CDR1 KGHSH and CDR2 LQKENI come from the germline V gene. The data were obtained in a study of identical twins. TCRdb re-analysed the 5' RACE reads in MiXCR, keeping a single row per CDR3 protein. Here the sample spans 310,000 or so distinct CDR3 sequences, 8% to 9.5% being singletons. These data were also filed under a second study, of yellow fever vaccine responses in identical twins.

The origin of this receptor is a woman aged 18-29 years in good health. The specimen sequenced was CD8+ T cells sorted from blood. The V and J genes are TRBV18 and TRBJ2-3; D possibly matches TRBD1 or TRBD2 (6 bases each). CDR3 nucleotide sequence: TGTGCCAGCTCACCACAGGGGGGAGACACAGATACGCAGTATTTT. It translates to CASSPQGGDTDTQYF.